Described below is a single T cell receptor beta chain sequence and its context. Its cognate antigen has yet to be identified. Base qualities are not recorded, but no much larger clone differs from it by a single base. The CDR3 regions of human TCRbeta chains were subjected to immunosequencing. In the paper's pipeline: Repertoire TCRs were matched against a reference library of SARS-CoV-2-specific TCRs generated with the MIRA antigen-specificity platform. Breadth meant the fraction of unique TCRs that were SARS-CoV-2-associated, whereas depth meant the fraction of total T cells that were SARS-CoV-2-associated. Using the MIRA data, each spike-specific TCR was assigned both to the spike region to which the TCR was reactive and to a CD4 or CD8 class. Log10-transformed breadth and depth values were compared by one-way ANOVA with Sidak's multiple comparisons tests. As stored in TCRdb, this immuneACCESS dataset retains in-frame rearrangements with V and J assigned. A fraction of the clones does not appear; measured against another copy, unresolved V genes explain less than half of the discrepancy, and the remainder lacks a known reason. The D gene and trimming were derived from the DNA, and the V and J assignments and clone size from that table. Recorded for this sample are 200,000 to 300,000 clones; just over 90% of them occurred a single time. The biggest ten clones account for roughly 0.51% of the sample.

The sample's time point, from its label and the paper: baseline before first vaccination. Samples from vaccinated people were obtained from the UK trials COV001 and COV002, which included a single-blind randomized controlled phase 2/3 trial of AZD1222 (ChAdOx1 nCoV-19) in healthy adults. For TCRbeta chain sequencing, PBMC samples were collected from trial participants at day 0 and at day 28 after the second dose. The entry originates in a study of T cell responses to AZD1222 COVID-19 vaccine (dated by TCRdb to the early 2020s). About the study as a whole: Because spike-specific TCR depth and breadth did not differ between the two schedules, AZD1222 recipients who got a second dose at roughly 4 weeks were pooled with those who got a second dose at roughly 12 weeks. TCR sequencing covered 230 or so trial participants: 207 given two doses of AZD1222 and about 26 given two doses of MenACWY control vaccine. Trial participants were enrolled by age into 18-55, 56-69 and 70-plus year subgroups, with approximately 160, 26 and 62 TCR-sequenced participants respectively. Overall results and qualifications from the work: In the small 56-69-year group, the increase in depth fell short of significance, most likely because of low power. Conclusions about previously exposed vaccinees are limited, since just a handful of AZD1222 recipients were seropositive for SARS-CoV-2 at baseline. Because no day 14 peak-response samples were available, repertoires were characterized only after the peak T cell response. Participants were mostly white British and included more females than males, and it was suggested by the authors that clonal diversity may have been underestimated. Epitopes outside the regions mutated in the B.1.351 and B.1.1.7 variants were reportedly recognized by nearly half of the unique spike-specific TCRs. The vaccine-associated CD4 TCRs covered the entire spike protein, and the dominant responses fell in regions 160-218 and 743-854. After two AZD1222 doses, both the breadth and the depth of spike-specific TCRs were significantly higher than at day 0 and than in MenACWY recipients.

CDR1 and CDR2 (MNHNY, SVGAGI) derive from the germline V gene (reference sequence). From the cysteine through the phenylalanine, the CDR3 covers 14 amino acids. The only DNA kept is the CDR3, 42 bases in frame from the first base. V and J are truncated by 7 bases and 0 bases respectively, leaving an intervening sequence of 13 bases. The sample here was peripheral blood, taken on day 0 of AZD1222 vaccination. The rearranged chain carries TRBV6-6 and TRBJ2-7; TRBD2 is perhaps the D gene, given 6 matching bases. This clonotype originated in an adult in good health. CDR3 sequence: CASTVHGSSYEQYF. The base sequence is TGTGCCAGCACGGTCCACGGGAGCTCCTACGAGCAGTACTTC.